These 16 T cell receptor beta chains came from one sample sequenced in a study of blood T cell repertoires in COVID-19. Sequencing used immunoSEQ multiplex PCR; TCRdb keeps in-frame clones, though not all of them. The data show more than 150,000 clones, roughly 80% seen once. The specimen sequenced was PBMCs or T cells enriched from blood (not recorded which). The source of these receptors is a man between 60 and 75 years old who had been exposed to COVID-19.

The table lists this clone with a few counts. The CDR3 DNA sequence: TGTGCCAGCAGCTTCGGGGAACGAATGAACACTGAAGCTTTCTTT. Its protein product is CASSFGERMNTEAFF. This chain uses TRBV7-9 with TRBJ1-1; D unresolved. V was trimmed by 3 bases and J by 0 bases, leaving 11 bases between them. Germline V lookup: CDR1 SEHNR, CDR2 FQNEAQ (reference sequence). The CDR3 is 15 amino acids. Full variable domain (outside the CDR3, taken from reference TRBV7-9 and TRBJ1-1): DTGVSQNPRHKITKRGQNVTFRCDPISEHNRLYWYRQTLGQGPEFLTYFQNEAQLEKSRLLSDRFSAERPKGSFSTLEIQRTEQGDSAMYLCASSFGERMNTEAFFGQGTRLTVV.

The CDR3 DNA is TGTGCCAGCAGCCAAGATAAGTACAGGGGGAACTACGAGCAGTACTTC. Translation gives CASSQDKYRGNYEQYF. The rearrangement uses TRBV4-2 and TRBJ2-7; TRBD1 agrees at 8 bases. Germline CDR1 is LGHNA and CDR2 is YNFKEQ. V was clipped by 0 bases and J by 3 bases; unmatched bases: 7. The CDR3 consists of 16 residues.

The chain recombines TRBV6-6 with TRBJ1-3, with D maybe TRBD1 (5 bases). V was shortened by 5 bases and J by 0 bases, with 11 bases between the two germline ends. In germline, CDR1 is MNHNY, CDR2 SVGAGI (reference sequence). The CDR3 length is 15 residues. CDR3 nucleotides: TGTGCCAGCAGTCCGACAGCCATCTCTGGAAACACCATATATTTT. It is translated as CASSPTAISGNTIYF.

The chain is built from TRBV9 and TRBJ1-5; TRBD1 might be the D (5 bases). This CDR3 contains 15 residues. Trimming took off 4 bases at V and 4 bases at J, with 15 bases between the two ends. The germline gives CDR1 SGDLS, CDR2 YYNGEE. CDR3 coding DNA: TGTGCCAGCAGCTTGACCCCACAGGAAAATCAGCCCCAGCATTTT. This codes for CASSLTPQENQPQHF. Complete variable domain (other parts from reference TRBV9 and TRBJ1-5): DSGVTQTPKHLITATGQRVTLRCSPRSGDLSVYWYQQSLDQGLQFLIQYYNGEERAKGNILERFSAQQFPDLHSELNLSSLELGDSALYFCASSLTPQENQPQHFGDGTRLSIL.

The chain combines TRBV11-3 with TRBJ1-1; no reliable D call. The CDR3 totals 20 residues. Trimming stripped 2 bases from V and 1 base from J, with 26 bases between. Germline CDR1 and CDR2: SGHNT and YENEEA. The CDR3 loop reads CASSLSARGHSSRQNTEAFF. The CDR3, as DNA: TGTGCCAGCAGCTTATCTGCTCGAGGGCACTCGTCCCGTCAGAACACTGAAGCTTTCTTT.

This chain links TRBV27 with TRBJ2-4; 16 positions agree with TRBD2. V lost 8 bases and J lost 2; bases outside the gene matches: 6. CDR1 and CDR2 (germline): MNHEY, SMNVEV (reference sequence). This CDR3 has 17 amino acids. The CDR3: CASPGLAGGKPKNIQYF. CDR3 bases: TGTGCCAGCCCGGGACTAGCGGGAGGGAAGCCCAAAAACATTCAGTACTTC.

The J gene is TRBJ2-5, the V gene TRBV11-2; 8 positions match TRBD2. J was trimmed by 0 bases and V by 5 bases; bases with no gene match: 8. Germline-derived CDR1 and CDR2 are SGHAT and FQNNGV. This CDR3 has 16 residues. The CDR3 protein is CASSPSIAGNQETQYF. The CDR3 nucleotides read TGTGCCAGCAGCCCATCGATAGCGGGAAACCAAGAGACCCAGTACTTC.

V usage is TRBV11-2 and J usage is TRBJ1-1; 10 bases align to TRBD1. V trimming: 5 bases; J trimming: 5 bases; junction bases outside the gene matches: 8. The CDR3 has 15 amino acids. Per germline, CDR1 SGHAT and CDR2 FQNNGV. DNA of the CDR3: TGTGCCAGCAGCCCACTGGACAGGGGGTGGACTGAAGCTTTCTTT. Protein: CASSPLDRGWTEAFF.

The J gene is TRBJ2-3, the V gene TRBV11-2; D uncertain. Germline CDR1 SGHAT, CDR2 FQNNGV. This CDR3 contains 13 residues. Trimming took off 0 bases at V and 5 bases at J, with 6 bases between the two ends. CDR3 residues: CASSLDVRDTQYF. For the CDR3, the DNA is TGTGCCAGCAGCTTAGATGTTAGAGATACGCAGTATTTT.

The chain joins TRBV5-4 to TRBJ2-7, with TRBD2 as a possible D gene (6 bases). Germline V lookup: CDR1 SGHNT, CDR2 YYREEE (reference sequence). Deletions cut 1 base from V and 6 bases from J, with 8 bases between. The CDR3 spans 12 residues. The DNA of the CDR3 is TGTGCCAGCAGCTTGCCCGGGAGCGAGCAGTACTTC. This sequence encodes CASSLPGSEQYF. Supplemented by reference TRBV5-4 and TRBJ2-7, the full variable domain reads ETGVTQSPTHLIKTRGQQVTLRCSSQSGHNTVSWYQQALGQGPQFIFQYYREEENGRGNFPPRFSGLQFPNYSSELNVNALELDDSALYLCASSLPGSEQYFGPGTRLTVT.

The chain uses TRBV7-2 and TRBJ2-7, with TRBD1 as a possible D gene (5 bases). V lost 1 base, J lost 1 base, and 11 bases lay in between. The CDR3 spans 15 residues. Germline V gene lookup returns CDR1 SGHTA and CDR2 FQGNSA. CDR3 in amino acids: CASSLDWGLSYEQYF. The DNA of the CDR3 is TGTGCCAGCAGCTTAGATTGGGGCCTATCCTACGAGCAGTACTTC. Complete variable domain (other parts from reference TRBV7-2 and TRBJ2-7): GAGVSQSPSNKVTEKGKDVELRCDPISGHTALYWYRQSLGQGLEFLIYFQGNSAPDKSGLPSDRFSAERTGGSVSTLTIQRTQQEDSAVYLCASSLDWGLSYEQYFGPGTRLTVT.

The J gene is TRBJ1-1, the V gene TRBV19; no firm D call. The CDR3 totals 15 residues. The germline CDR1 and CDR2 sequences are LNHDA and SQIVND (reference sequence). Trimming left V 1 base short and J 4 bases short, with 13 bases between. The CDR3 nucleotides are TGTGCCAGTAGTATAGTGTTGATTTCCGGCACTGAAGCTTTCTTT. Its protein is CASSIVLISGTEAFF.

The rearrangement links TRBV5-5 to TRBJ2-2; maybe TRBD1 (7 bases). Trimming stripped 0 bases from V and 3 bases from J, with 12 bases between. The CDR3 contains 16 residues. Germline V gene lookup returns CDR1 SGHKS and CDR2 YYEKEE (reference sequence). For the CDR3, the DNA is TGTGCCAGCAGCTTGGTAGGCAGGGGGGACACCGGGGAGCTGTTTTTT. Translating gives CASSLVGRGDTGELFF.

This clone showed up just a few times. The identical CDR3 is also encoded by other nucleotide sequences in the sample. This chain connects TRBV7-2 to TRBJ2-5; 11 bases agree with TRBD2. Germline-derived CDR1 and CDR2 are SGHTA and FQGNSA. V dropped 1 base and J dropped 5; count of bases not matched to a gene: 6. The CDR3 consists of 16 residues. This CDR3 reads CASSLGLAGGGETQYF. CDR3 in DNA: TGTGCCAGCAGCTTAGGGCTAGCGGGAGGCGGGGAGACCCAGTACTTC.

This chain joins TRBV5-1 and TRBJ2-7, with 14 bases lining up with TRBD2. The CDR3 totals 20 residues. V was clipped by 1 base and J by 7 bases; unmatched bases: 19. Germline values: CDR1 SGHRS, CDR2 YFSETQ. The CDR3, as DNA: TGCGCCAGCAGCTTGTTCAGCTTTCCGGGACTAGCGGGAGCAGAAGGGGAGCAGTACTTC. Its translation is CASSLFSFPGLAGAEGEQYF.

This rearrangement joins TRBV14 to TRBJ2-4; the D gene is possibly TRBD1 (6 bases). CDR3 length: 13 residues. CDR1 is SGHDN and CDR2 is FVKESK in the germline V gene. Trimming pared 4 bases from V and 10 bases from J, leaving 14 bases between. The CDR3, as DNA: TGTGCCAGCAGCCCGGAACCACAGGGTATTCAGTACTTC. Amino acid sequence: CASSPEPQGIQYF. Full variable domain (remainder filled in from reference TRBV14 and TRBJ2-4): EAGVTQFPSHSVIEKGQTVTLRCDPISGHDNLYWYRRVMGKEIKFLLHFVKESKQDESGMPNNRFLAERTGGTYSTLKVQPAELEDSGVYFCASSPEPQGIQYFGAGTRLSVL.